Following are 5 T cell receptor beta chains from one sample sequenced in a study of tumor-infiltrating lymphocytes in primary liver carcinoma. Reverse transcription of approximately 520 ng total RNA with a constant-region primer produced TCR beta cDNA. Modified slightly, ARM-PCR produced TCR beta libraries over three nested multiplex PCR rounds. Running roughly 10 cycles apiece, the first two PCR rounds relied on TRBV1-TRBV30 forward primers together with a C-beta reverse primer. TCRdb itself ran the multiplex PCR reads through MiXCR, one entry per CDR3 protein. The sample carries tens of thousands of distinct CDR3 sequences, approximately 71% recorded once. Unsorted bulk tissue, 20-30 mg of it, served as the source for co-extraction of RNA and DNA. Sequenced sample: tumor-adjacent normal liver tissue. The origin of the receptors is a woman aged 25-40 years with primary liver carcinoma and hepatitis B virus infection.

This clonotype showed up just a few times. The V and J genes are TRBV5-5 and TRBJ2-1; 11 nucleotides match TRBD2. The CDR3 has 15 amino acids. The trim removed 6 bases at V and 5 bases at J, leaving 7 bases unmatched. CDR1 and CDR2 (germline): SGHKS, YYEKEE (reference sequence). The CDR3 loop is CASTPGLAEHNEQFF. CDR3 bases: TGTGCCAGCACCCCGGGACTAGCGGAACACAATGAGCAGTTCTTC.

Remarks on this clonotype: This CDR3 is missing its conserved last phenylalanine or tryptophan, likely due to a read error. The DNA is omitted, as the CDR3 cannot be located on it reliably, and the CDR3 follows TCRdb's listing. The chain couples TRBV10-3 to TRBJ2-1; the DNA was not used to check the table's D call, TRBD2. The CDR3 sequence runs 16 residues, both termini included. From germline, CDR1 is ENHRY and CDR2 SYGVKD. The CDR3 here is CAISESMAGDYNEQSL.

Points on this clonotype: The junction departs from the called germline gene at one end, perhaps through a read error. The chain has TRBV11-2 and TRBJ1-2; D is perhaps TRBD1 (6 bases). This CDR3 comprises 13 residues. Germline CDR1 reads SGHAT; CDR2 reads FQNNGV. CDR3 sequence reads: CAGTQRGGGGYAF. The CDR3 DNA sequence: TGTGCCGGCACTCAGAGGGGGGGTGGGGGCTACGCCTTC.

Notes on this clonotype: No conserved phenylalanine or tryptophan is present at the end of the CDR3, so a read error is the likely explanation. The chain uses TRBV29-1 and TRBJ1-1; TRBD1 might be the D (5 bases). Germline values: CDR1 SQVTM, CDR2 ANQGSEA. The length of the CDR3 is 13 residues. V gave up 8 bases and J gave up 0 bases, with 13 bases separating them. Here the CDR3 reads CSICRQLNTEAFL. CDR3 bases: TGCAGCATTTGTCGACAGTTGAACACTGAAGCTTTCCTT.

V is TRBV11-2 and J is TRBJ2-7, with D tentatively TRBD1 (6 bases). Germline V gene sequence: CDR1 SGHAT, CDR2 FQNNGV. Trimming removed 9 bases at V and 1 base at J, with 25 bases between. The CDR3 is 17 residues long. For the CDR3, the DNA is TGTGCCAGTAGCCCCTACACCGGGACATGGGCATCCTACGAGCAGTACTTC. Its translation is CASSPYTGTWASYEQYF.